This T cell receptor (beta chain) was identified in a study of T cell repertoires in cytomegalovirus infection. Study context: Public signatures in TCR beta pointed to CMV infection and matching HLA type.

This clonotype was counted ten times or more. Its antigen is not identified. Study conclusions and caveats: Across the ex vivo response, the dominant clonotypes were HLA-C-restricted CMV-specific TCR beta clonotypes.

TCRdb re-analysed the reads in MiXCR, keeping a single row per CDR3 protein. Found here are just under 500,000 distinct CDR3 sequences, roughly a third of them singletons; the top ten hold roughly a sixth. The clonotype was recovered from a human donor in good health (CMV status not recorded). Some clones in this sample may be carry-over from other donors' samples. Here the sequenced sample was cultured PBMCs, taken from culture after CMV antigen stimulation.

CDR3 region: CASSRGLAGSYEQYF. CDR3 nucleotide sequence: TGTGCCAGCAGCCGGGGACTAGCGGGATCCTACGAGCAGTACTTC. The chain couples TRBV7-2 to TRBJ2-7, with 13 nucleotides matching TRBD2. V was pared by 5 bases and J by 1 base, with 2 bases of the junction left unmatched. CDR1 and CDR2 (germline): SGHTA, FQGNSA. The CDR3 totals 15 residues.